This TCR beta chain is from a study of cytomegalovirus exposure and HLA in healthy donors (dated by TCRdb to the late 2010s). About the investigation overall: In an earlier analysis of some 610 of the donors, around 290 Gb of sequence data and 117 million unique TCR beta sequences from 150 million to 200 million T cells were reported. Donor age, sex, ethnicity and CMV serostatus were collected together with the repertoire data. All discovery cohort repertoires had been generated using a single sequencing platform. The aim of the study was to test whether cataloging public T cell receptors could identify signatures of past pathogen exposure. To study patterns of TCR occurrence, a later analysis re-analyzed previously published TCR beta repertoires from around 700 donors and added high-resolution HLA genotyping. Both class I and class II loci were covered by HLA typing, at four-digit resolution. Using immunosequencing, the study profiled T cell repertoires from around 670 subjects and related those repertoires to cytomegalovirus serostatus. The number of donors typed differed by locus, with 629-630 for A, B, C, DRB1 and DQB1, roughly 520 for DQA1, approximately 570 for DPA1, and around 450 for DPB1. A handful of DR-DQ haplotypes were handled as single units for association and clustering because linkage in the cohort was strong. An early release covering roughly 640 HLA-typed donors comprised roughly 300 gigabases of sequencing data and tens of millions of unique TCR sequences. In the later analysis, no new phenotypic data were used to find candidate immune exposures; instead, reliance was placed on TCR beta sequences and their occurrence across donors. In a later genetic analysis, genome-wide SNP genotypes for about 65% of the roughly 700 donors were used, and that subset was treated as a discovery cohort. The study combined high-throughput TCR immunosequencing, statistical association of individual TCRs with disease status, and machine learning to predict cytomegalovirus infection status. Besides the first cohort of approximately 670 subjects, a separate validation cohort made up of roughly 120 different subjects was used. Of the 350 to 450 genotyped donors, 81% fell in the genetic ancestry cluster associated with self-reported Caucasian donors. Among around 400 genotyped donors of the cohort, an average of around 240,000 unique TCR beta nucleotide sequences was sequenced per donor, of which 15% to 20% were non-productive. To decide whether each TCR beta V gene segment behaved as functional or pseudogenic, an earlier analysis of approximately 600 of the donors relied on high-throughput TCR beta sequencing. Overall study results and their limits: A later genetic analysis associated a missense DCLRE1C variant with V-gene and J-gene trimming of TCR beta chains, and an independent cohort replicated the association. According to a later analysis, most CMV-associated TCR beta chains appeared to be HLA-restricted, and the HLA associations seemed to be driven largely by CMV exposure. Linkage disequilibrium might explain the correlated functional status among segregating V segments, but an unknown experimental factor could not be excluded. The sequencing pipeline was judged likely to have produced a cluster of highly shared sequence variants as a technical artifact. Because HLA typing was missing for some donors at each locus, association tests included only the typed subset. Presence/absence analyses assumed roughly uniform sequencing depth across donors, an assumption that may not hold. It was suggested by the authors that the approach could potentially be generalized to other disease states and immunological phenotypes. A further reported finding was that TCR beta sequences accurately predicted the HLA-A and HLA-B alleles for most subjects in the first cohort. Some IMGT-functional V segments, including TRBV6-2 and TRBV6-3, could not be told apart with the 87-base-pair reads, so those segments were excluded. According to a later analysis, TCR association rates differed among HLA loci, with DRB1 alleles showing the most associated TCRs and HLA-C alleles showing the fewest. In the study, approximately 160 TCR beta chains were listed as associated with cytomegalovirus. In a later analysis, some 18,000 TCR beta sequences were associated with specific HLA alleles at a false discovery rate of 0.05. In both the original and validation cohorts, the classifier was reported to diagnose cytomegalovirus status with high specificity and sensitivity. Broadly in line with IMGT annotations, most TCR beta V segments showed up in productive rearrangements about 90% or about 30% of the time in an earlier analysis of under 700 of the donors. Most TCR sequences were observed very rarely across donors, whereas some public TCRs were present in many individuals. When HLA alleles, especially DR and DQ, strongly co-occurred, TCR associations were difficult to assign to individual alleles. Three of the identified cytomegalovirus-associated TCR beta chains were confirmed in vitro to be specific for cytomegalovirus antigens. In a later analysis, HLA-associated TCR beta chains showed more clonal expansion and lower generation probabilities than non-associated chains that were equally common. According to a later genetic analysis, donors in an Asian-associated ancestry cluster had fewer N-insertions in productive TCRs than the roughly 670-donor mean. A later analysis reported that several top co-occurrence clusters appeared linked to parvovirus B19, influenza, CMV and Epstein-Barr virus. The only immune exposure information available for the cohort was CMV serostatus. Around 16 rarely observed V segments, including chromosome 9 orphons, were excluded from the earlier analysis of 550 to 700 of the donors because counts were too low. The cohort was sequenced for TCR beta chains only, and without alpha or paired-chain data the features that could be detected were limited.

The cohort consisted of fewer than 700 healthy bone marrow donors. At the time of sampling, all cohort members were nominally healthy, though unrecorded immune exposures were likely present. The donor was CMV seropositive and belonged to the group of about 290 seropositive cohort members. A peripheral blood sample was collected from each donor, and TCR beta sequencing was performed on peripheral blood mononuclear cells. The Qiagen DNeasy Blood Extraction Kit was used to extract genomic DNA from the blood cell samples. Library prep was done by the immunoSEQ multiplex PCR assay. A mixture of 60 forward primers for TCR Vbeta segments and 13 reverse primers for TCR Jbeta segments was used in the multiplex PCR. Amplification of the CDR3 region of rearranged TCR beta genes was performed with a multiplex PCR assay on genomic DNA. Amplified TCR beta libraries were sequenced as 87-base-pair reads on the Illumina HiSeq System. As for the original processing: Across the 670 or so repertoires, a later analysis counted tens of millions of unique TCR beta chains, roughly 11 million of which were shared by at least two donors. A nearest-neighbor algorithm error-corrected the raw reads and collapsed the reads into unique sequences, merging closely related sequences to remove PCR and sequencing errors. CDR3 sequences were aligned to IMGT reference sequences to assign V, D and J gene segments. For a sequence to be retained, at least a six-nucleotide match to both a V gene segment and a J gene segment was required. Rearrangements were called productive when the CDR3 lacked stop codons and stayed in frame with V and J; all others were non-productive. Following IMGT convention, CDR3 was defined as the stretch from the second conserved V-encoded cysteine to the conserved J-encoded phenylalanine. The earlier analysis of about 590 of the donors excluded sequences that lacked an unambiguous match to a single V gene segment. An earlier analysis of almost 600 of the donors classified V segments as functional when productive rearrangements were above 56.7% and as segregating when the standard deviation between donors was above 5%. A statistical classification framework was developed to diagnose cytomegalovirus status using the catalog of TCR beta chain sequences. A later analysis assigned V and J genes by comparing TCR nucleotide sequences with IMGT/GENE-DB human TR gene sequences. Using the TCRdist pipeline, a later analysis assigned CDR3 sequences along with most-parsimonious VDJ recombination scenarios. In a later analysis, each TCR beta chain was defined by its CDR3 amino acid sequence together with its V-gene family, and reads without a unique V-gene family were excluded. In a later analysis, some 600 highly shared, low-generation-probability nucleotide sequences were removed to address suspected cross-contamination and a sequencing artifact. In a later analysis, a clonal expansion index was calculated for each public chain from normalized within-repertoire ranks of inferred template counts. A later analysis computed generation probabilities with a VDJ recombination model fitted to out-of-frame rearrangements, and checked the results against IGoR. A later analysis scored TCR-TCR, TCR-HLA and TCR-CMV co-occurrence with hypergeometric tests, applying a repertoire-size bias correction to TCR pairs. In a later analysis, false discovery rates were estimated by permuting HLA or CMV assignments 20 times. In a later analysis, co-occurring TCRs were grouped with DBSCAN, and TCRdist sequence similarity was added when clustering was performed within HLA-allele-positive subsets. Repertoires with fewer than 30,000 or more than 120,000 public chains were left out of co-occurrence clustering, as were several repertoires with anomalous nucleotide sharing. The table was pulled from immuneACCESS by TCRdb, which kept in-frame rearrangements only. Such tables lose some clones; where checked, under half of the loss comes from unresolved V genes, and the rest has no known cause. V and J calls and clone size come straight from that table; D and trimming were deduced from the DNA. Counted in this sample were about 200,000 clones; roughly 83% of them appeared once. The top ten clones comprise roughly 0.4% of the sample.

The table lists this clone with a few counts. No antigen is known for it. No base quality values were provided; no much bigger clone lies one nucleotide off. V is clipped by 7 bases and J by 2 bases, and the sequence between their germline boundaries is 12 bases long. Taken from the germline V gene, the CDR1 and CDR2 loops are SGHRS and YFSETQ. The CDR3, cysteine through phenylalanine, is 14 amino acids long. Only CDR3 DNA is held: 42 bases, read in frame from base 1. The sample consisted of PBMCs. The sequence came from a male donor in good health and CMV-seropositive. The chain is encoded by TRBV5-1 joined to TRBJ2-2, with a weak D call of TRBD2 (5 bases match). The CDR3 is CASGLSGNTGELFF. Read as DNA, the sequence is TGCGCCAGCGGTTTGAGCGGTAACACCGGGGAGCTGTTTTTT.